Sequencing of this T cell receptor beta chain was carried out in a study of cytomegalovirus exposure and HLA in healthy donors. PCR used 60 Vbeta primers and 13 Jbeta primers. Data came from immunoSEQ multiplex PCR; TCRdb stores just in-frame clones and leaves some out. The profile covers nearly 95,000 clones, with less than 65% appearing a single time and 6% to 6.5% taken by the ten largest. Study-wide results and caveats: Later examination showed HLA-associated TCR beta chains had greater clonal expansion than equally common others. While the bulk of TCR sequences proved rare, some public TCRs turned up in many donors. After further analysis at a later stage, roughly 15,000 TCR beta sequences were associated with HLA alleles at 0.05 false discovery rate.

In regard to this clone: Its antigen is not identified.

V shed 0 bases and J shed 2 bases, with 17 bases lying between them. CDR1 is MGHRA, CDR2 YSYEKL, per germline. The CDR3 loop spans 17 amino acids. The TCR was taken from a woman between 25 and 40 years old in good health and CMV-seronegative. The V gene is TRBV4-1, the J gene TRBJ2-7; a possible D gene is TRBD2 (6 bases). Source material: PBMCs. CDR3 amino acids: CASSQEVGDSSPYEQYF. CDR3 nucleotides: TGCGCCAGCAGCCAAGAGGTCGGGGACTCGTCCCCCTACGAGCAGTACTTC.